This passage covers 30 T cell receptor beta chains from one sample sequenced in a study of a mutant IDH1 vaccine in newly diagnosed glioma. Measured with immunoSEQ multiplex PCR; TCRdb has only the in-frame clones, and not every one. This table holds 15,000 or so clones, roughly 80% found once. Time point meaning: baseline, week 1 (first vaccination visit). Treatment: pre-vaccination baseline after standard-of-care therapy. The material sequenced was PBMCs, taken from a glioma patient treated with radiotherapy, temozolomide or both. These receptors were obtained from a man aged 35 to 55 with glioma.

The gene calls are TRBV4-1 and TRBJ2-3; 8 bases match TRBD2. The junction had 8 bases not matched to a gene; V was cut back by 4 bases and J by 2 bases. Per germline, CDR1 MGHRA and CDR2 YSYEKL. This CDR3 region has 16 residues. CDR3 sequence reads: CASSPRRGEPTDTQYF. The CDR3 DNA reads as TGCGCCAGCAGCCCCAGGCGGGGGGAACCCACAGATACGCAGTATTTT.

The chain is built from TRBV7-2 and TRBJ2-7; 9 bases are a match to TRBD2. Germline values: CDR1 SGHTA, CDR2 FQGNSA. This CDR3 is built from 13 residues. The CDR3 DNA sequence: TGTGCCAGCAGCCTAGCTAGCGGGGTCGAGCAGTACGTC. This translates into CASSLASGVEQYV.

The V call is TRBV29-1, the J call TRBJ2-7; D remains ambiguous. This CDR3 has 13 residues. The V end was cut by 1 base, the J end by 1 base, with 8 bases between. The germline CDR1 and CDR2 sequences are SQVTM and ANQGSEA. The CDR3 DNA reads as TGCAGCGTTGAAGGGGCGGCATCCTACGAGCAGTACTTC. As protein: CSVEGAASYEQYF.

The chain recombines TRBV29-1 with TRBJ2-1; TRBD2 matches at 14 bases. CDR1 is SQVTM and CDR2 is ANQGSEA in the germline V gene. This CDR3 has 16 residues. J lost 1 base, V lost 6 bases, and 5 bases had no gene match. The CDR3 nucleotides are TGCAGCGTCACGGGACTAGCGGGAGCATCCTACAATGAGCAGTTCTTC. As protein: CSVTGLAGASYNEQFF.

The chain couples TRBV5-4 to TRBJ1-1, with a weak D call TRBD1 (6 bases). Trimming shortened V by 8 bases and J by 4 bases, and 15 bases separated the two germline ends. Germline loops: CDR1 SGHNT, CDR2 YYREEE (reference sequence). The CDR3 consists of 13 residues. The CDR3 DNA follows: TGTGCCAGTAAGTACAGGGTTGGCACTGAAGCTTTCTTT. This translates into CASKYRVGTEAFF.

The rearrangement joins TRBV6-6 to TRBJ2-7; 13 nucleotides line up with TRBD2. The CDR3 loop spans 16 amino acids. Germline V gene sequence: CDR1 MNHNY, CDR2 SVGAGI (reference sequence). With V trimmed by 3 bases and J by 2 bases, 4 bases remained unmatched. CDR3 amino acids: CASSYLGLAGAYEQYV. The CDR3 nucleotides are TGTGCCAGCAGTTATCTCGGACTAGCGGGAGCCTACGAGCAGTACGTC.

The CDR3 reads CSVDPGLGRGYTF. Here the CDR3 DNA reads TGCAGCGTTGACCCAGGACTAGGACGGGGCTACACCTTC. V gene TRBV29-1 combines with J gene TRBJ1-2; D call uncertain. V was shortened by 3 bases and J by 8 bases, with 16 bases between the two germline ends. The germline CDR1 and CDR2 sequences are SQVTM and ANQGSEA. CDR3 length: 13 amino acids.

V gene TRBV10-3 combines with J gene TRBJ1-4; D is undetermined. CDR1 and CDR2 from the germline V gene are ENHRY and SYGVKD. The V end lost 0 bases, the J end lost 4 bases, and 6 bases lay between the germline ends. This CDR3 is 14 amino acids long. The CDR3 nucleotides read TGTGCCATCAGTGAGTCGGCGGGTAATGAAAAACTGTTTTTT. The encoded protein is CAISESAGNEKLFF.

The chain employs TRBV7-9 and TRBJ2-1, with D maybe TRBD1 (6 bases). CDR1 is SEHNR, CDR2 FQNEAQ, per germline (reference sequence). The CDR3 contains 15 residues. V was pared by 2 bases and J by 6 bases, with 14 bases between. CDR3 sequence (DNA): TGTGCCAGCAGCTTAAGCGAACGAGGGGGCAATGAGCAGTTCTTC. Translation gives CASSLSERGGNEQFF.

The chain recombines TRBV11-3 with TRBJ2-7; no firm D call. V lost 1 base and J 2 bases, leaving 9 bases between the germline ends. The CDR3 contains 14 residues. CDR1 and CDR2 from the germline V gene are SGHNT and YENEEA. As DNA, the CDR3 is TGTGCCAGCAGCTTAGTTAGTGGAGCCTACGAGCAGTACTTC. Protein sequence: CASSLVSGAYEQYF.

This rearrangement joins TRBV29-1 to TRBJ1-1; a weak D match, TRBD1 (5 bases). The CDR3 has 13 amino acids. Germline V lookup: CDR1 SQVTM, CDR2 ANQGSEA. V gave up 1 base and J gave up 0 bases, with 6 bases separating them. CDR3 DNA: TGCAGCGTTGAAGGACAGCTGAACACTGAAGCTTTCTTT. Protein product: CSVEGQLNTEAFF.

DNA for the CDR3: TGTGCCAGCAGCTCGCAAGGGGGCTACAATGAGCAGTTCTTC. This encodes CASSSQGGYNEQFF. The chain combines TRBV11-2 with TRBJ2-1; weak D call: TRBD1 (6 bases). The CDR3 is made up of 14 amino acids. V lost 4 bases and J 3 bases, leaving 10 bases between the germline ends. Germline V gene data show CDR1 as SGHAT and CDR2 as FQNNGV.

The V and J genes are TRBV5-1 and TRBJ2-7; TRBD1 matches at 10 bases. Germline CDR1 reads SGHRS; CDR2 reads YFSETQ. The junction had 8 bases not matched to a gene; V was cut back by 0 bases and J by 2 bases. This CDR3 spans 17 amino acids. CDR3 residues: CASSLGWGQGNPYEQYF. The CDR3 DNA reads TGCGCCAGCAGCTTGGGGTGGGGACAGGGGAACCCCTACGAGCAGTACTTC.

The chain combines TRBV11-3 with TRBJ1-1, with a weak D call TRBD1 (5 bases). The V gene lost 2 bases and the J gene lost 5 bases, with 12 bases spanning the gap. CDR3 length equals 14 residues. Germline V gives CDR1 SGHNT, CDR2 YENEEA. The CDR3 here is CASSLQGEKTEAFF. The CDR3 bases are TGTGCCAGCAGCTTACAGGGTGAGAAAACTGAAGCTTTCTTT.

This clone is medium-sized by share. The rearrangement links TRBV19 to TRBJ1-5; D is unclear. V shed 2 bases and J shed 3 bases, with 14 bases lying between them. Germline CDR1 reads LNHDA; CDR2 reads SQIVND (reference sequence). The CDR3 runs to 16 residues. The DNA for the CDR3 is TGTGCCAGTAGTATATGGTGGAGAAATCACAATCAGCCCCAGCATTTT. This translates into CASSIWWRNHNQPQHF.

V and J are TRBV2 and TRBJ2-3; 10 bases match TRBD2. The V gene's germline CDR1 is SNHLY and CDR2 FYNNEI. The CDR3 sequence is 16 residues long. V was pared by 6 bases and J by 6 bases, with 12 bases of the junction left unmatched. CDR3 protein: CASSLPLAGGLDTQYF. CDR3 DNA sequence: TGTGCCAGCAGCCTCCCCTTAGCGGGGGGACTGGATACGCAGTATTTT.

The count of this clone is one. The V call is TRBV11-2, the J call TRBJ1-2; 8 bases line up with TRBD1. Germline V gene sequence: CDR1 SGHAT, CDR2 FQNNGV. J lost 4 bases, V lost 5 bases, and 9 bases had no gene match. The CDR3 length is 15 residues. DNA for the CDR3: TGTGCCAGCAGCCCTCGGGACAGGAGTCTCTATGGCTACACCTTC. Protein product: CASSPRDRSLYGYTF.

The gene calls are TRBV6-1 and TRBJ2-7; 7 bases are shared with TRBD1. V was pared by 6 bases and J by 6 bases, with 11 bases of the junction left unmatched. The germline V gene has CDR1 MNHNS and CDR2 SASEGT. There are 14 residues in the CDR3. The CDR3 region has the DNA TGTGCCAGCAGCCGGACAGGTCCCCTCACCGAGCAGTACGTC. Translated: CASSRTGPLTEQYV.

CDR3 amino acids: CASSEAIYNEQFF. The CDR3 nucleotides are TGTGCCAGCAGTGAGGCTATTTACAATGAGCAGTTCTTC. V is TRBV6-4 and J is TRBJ2-1; D unclear. V dropped 3 bases and J dropped 4 bases, with 7 bases sitting between them. Germline-derived CDR1 and CDR2 are MRHNA and SNTAGT. This CDR3 contains 13 residues.

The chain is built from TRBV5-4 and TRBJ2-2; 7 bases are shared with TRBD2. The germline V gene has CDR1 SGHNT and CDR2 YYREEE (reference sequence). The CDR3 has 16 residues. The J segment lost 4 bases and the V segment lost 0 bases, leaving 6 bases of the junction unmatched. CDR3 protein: CASSLVAGEFTGELFF. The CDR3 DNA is TGTGCCAGCAGCTTGGTGGCGGGAGAATTCACCGGGGAGCTGTTTTTT.

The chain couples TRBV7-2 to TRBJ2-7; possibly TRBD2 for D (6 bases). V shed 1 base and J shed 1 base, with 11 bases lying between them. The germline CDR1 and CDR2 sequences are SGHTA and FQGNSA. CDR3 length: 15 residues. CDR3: CASSLGGGLSYEQYV. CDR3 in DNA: TGTGCCAGCAGCTTAGGAGGAGGACTATCCTACGAGCAGTACGTC.

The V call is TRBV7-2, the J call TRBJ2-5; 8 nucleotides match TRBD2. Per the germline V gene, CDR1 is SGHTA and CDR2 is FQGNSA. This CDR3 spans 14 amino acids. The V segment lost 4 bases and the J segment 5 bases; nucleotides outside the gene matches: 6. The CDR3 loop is CASSWGGRLETQYF. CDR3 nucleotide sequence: TGTGCCAGCAGCTGGGGCGGGAGGTTGGAGACCCAGTACTTC.

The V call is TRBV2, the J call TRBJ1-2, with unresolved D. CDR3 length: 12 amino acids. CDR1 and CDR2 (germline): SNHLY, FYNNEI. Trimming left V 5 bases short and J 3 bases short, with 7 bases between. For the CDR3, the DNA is TGTGCCAGCAGTAACAACTACTATGGCTACACCTTC. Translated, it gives CASSNNYYGYTF.

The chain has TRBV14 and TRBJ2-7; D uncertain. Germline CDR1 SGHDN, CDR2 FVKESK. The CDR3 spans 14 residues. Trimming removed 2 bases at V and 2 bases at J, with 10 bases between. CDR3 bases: TGTGCCAGCAGCCAATTTCAGACAACCTACGAGCAGTACTTC. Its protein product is CASSQFQTTYEQYF.

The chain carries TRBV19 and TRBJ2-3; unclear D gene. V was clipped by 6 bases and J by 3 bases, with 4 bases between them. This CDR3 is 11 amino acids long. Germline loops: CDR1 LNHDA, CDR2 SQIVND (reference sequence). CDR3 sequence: CASRLTDTQYF. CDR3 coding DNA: TGTGCCAGTAGACTTACAGATACGCAGTATTTT. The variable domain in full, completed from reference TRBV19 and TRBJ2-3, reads DGGITQSPKYLFRKEGQNVTLSCEQNLNHDAMYWYRQDPGQGLRLIYYSQIVNDFQKGDIAEGYSVSREKKESFPLTVTSAQKNPTAFYLCASRLTDTQYFGPGTRLTVL.

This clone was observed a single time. The CDR3 sequence is CASSLGLNTEAFF. The CDR3 DNA sequence: TGTGCCAGCAGCTTGGGTCTGAACACTGAAGCTTTCTTT. The chain uses TRBV5-4 and TRBJ1-1; D ambiguous. Germline V CDR1 and CDR2: SGHNT, YYREEE (reference sequence). The CDR3 runs to 13 residues. The V and J ends lost 0 bases and 0 bases respectively, with 3 bases between them.

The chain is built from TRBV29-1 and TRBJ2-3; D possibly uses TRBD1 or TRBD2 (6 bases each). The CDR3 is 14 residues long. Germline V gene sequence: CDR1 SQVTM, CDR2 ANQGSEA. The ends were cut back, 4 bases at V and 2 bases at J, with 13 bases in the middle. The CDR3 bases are TGCAGCGTTGGGGGGGCTAGCGCCACAGATACGCAGTATTTT. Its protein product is CSVGGASATDTQYF.

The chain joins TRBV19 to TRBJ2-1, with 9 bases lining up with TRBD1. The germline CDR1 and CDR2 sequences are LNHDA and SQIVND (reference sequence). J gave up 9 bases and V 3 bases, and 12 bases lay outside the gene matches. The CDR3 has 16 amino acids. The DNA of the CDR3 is TGTGCCAGTAGTATTGGCTGGGACAGGGCGAGCGGTGAGCAGTTCTTC. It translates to CASSIGWDRASGEQFF.

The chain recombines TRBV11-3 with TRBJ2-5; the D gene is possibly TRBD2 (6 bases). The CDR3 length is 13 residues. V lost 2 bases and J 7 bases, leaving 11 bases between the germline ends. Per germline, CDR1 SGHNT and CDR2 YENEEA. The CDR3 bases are TGTGCCAGCAGCTTAATCTCGGAGGGGACCCAGTACTTC. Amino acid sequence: CASSLISEGTQYF.

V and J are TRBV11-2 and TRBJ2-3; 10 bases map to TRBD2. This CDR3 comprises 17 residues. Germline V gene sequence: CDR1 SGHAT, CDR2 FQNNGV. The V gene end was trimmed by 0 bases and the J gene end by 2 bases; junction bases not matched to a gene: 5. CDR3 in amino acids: CASSLDPLAGATDTQYF. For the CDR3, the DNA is TGTGCCAGCAGCTTAGATCCCCTAGCGGGAGCCACAGATACGCAGTATTTT.